The 11 T cell receptor beta chains presented below share a single source sample, sequenced in a study of CD8 T cells in Susac syndrome. After extraction with the RNeasy kit, roughly 0.45 to 1 ug of the RNA was reverse transcribed using random hexamers. TCRdb processed the immunoSEQ multiplex PCR reads anew with MiXCR; each CDR3 protein has one entry. Of around 180,000 distinct CDR3 sequences listed, roughly 95% are singletons. Specimen: CD8+ T cells from PBMCs. The receptors come from a human donor with multiple sclerosis.

The rearrangement links TRBV4-1 to TRBJ1-2; D unclear. The V and J ends lost 2 bases and 4 bases respectively, with 8 bases between them. This CDR3 spans 13 amino acids. The germline gives CDR1 MGHRA, CDR2 YSYEKL. The CDR3 loop reads CASSQPTIYGYTF. The CDR3 bases are TGCGCCAGCAGCCAACCTACCATCTATGGCTACACCTTC.

The chain recombines TRBV6-2 or TRBV6-3 with TRBJ2-3; 7 positions agree with TRBD2. The V and J ends lost 6 bases and 5 bases, in that order; junction bases with no gene match: 8. CDR1 and CDR2 (germline): MNHEY, SVGEGT. The CDR3 loop spans 14 amino acids. CDR3 sequence reads: CASRQIREEDTQYF. The CDR3 nucleotides read TGTGCCAGCAGACAGATCCGGGAGGAAGATACGCAGTATTTT.

This CDR3 reads CSVRETLYEQYF. In nucleotides, the CDR3 is TGCAGCGTTCGAGAGACTCTATACGAGCAGTACTTC. The chain carries TRBV29-1 and TRBJ2-7; the D is unclear. The V end lost 5 bases, the J end lost 4 bases, and 12 bases lay between the germline ends. The CDR3 spans 12 residues. CDR1 is SQVTM and CDR2 is ANQGSEA in the germline V gene.

The chain has TRBV28 and TRBJ2-5; D is ambiguous. The V gene lost 1 base and the J gene lost 2 bases, with 11 bases spanning the gap. This CDR3 has 15 residues. Germline loops: CDR1 MDHEN, CDR2 SYDVKM. CDR3 amino acids: CASSLSLAMQETQYF. CDR3 bases: TGTGCCAGCAGTTTATCACTCGCAATGCAAGAGACCCAGTACTTC.

In DNA, the CDR3 is TGTGCCAGCAGTTGGGGGCAGATCAGTGAGCAGTTCTTC. It specifies CASSWGQISEQFF. The chain employs TRBV28 and TRBJ2-1, with a possible D match to TRBD1 (6 bases). The CDR3 runs to 13 residues. V dropped 4 bases and J dropped 9 bases, with 13 bases sitting between them. Germline V CDR1 and CDR2: MDHEN, SYDVKM.

The chain links TRBV15 to TRBJ2-1, with unresolved D. This CDR3 contains 14 residues. The germline V gene has CDR1 LNHNV and CDR2 YYDKDF (reference sequence). V gave up 1 base and J gave up 4 bases, with 8 bases separating them. This chain's CDR3 is CATSRVVGYNEQFF. DNA of the CDR3: TGTGCCACCAGCAGAGTGGTGGGTTACAATGAGCAGTTCTTC.

The rearrangement links TRBV29-1 to TRBJ2-2, with D possibly being TRBD1 (5 bases). Germline CDR1 is SQVTM and CDR2 is ANQGSEA. Trimming took off 0 bases at V and 0 bases at J, with 8 bases between the two ends. The CDR3 has 15 residues. This chain's CDR3 is CSVEDRRANTGELFF. The CDR3 nucleotides read TGCAGCGTTGAAGATCGCAGGGCGAACACCGGGGAGCTGTTTTTT.

The J gene is TRBJ1-2, the V gene TRBV27; maybe TRBD1 (5 bases). Per germline, CDR1 MNHEY and CDR2 SMNVEV (reference sequence). V was trimmed by 3 bases and J by 0 bases, leaving 11 bases between them. This CDR3 is built from 15 residues. This CDR3 reads CASSFGGAANYGYTF. CDR3 DNA sequence: TGTGCCAGCAGTTTTGGTGGGGCAGCTAACTATGGCTACACCTTC.

The CDR3 nucleotides read TGTGCCTGGAGGCTCCCTCCCGGGGAGCTGTTTTTT. Protein sequence: CAWRLPPGELFF. J is TRBJ2-2 and V is TRBV30, with D unresolved. This CDR3 contains 12 residues. The V end lost 3 bases, the J end lost 6 bases, and 8 bases lay between the germline ends. The germline gives CDR1 GTSNPN, CDR2 SVGIG (reference sequence).

The chain combines TRBV9 with TRBJ2-7; the D is unclear. The CDR3 contains 15 residues. Germline CDR1 SGDLS, CDR2 YYNGEE. Trimming stripped 3 bases from V and 5 bases from J, with 18 bases between. The CDR3 protein is CASSAGTWNGHEQYF. The CDR3 coding sequence is TGTGCCAGCAGCGCGGGTACTTGGAACGGGCACGAGCAGTACTTC.

In this sample, this clonotype turned up once. This chain uses TRBV20-1 with TRBJ2-5; a possible D gene is TRBD2 (6 bases). V lost 1 base to trimming and J lost 2 bases, with 14 bases between them. The CDR3 totals 15 residues. From germline, CDR1 is DFQATT and CDR2 SNEGSKA (reference sequence). The CDR3 region has the DNA TGCAGTGCTAGAGTTTGGGGACTCTCTCAAGAGACCCAGTACTTC. Translated, it gives CSARVWGLSQETQYF.